Sequencing of this T cell receptor beta chain was carried out in a study of OX40 agonist ivuxolimab in advanced cancers. On the study more broadly: Patients received ivuxolimab, an agonistic anti-OX40 (CD134) antibody.

Here immunoSEQ multiplex PCR was the method, and the copy in TCRdb shows in-frame clones only, minus some. This sample has under 110,000 clones, with about nine tenths found just once. General study points: At 0.1 to 3.0 mg/kg and by week 6, clonal expansion occurred in CD4+ and CD8+ blood T cells.

Concerning this clone: Its antigen is currently unknown.

The CDR3 consists of 15 residues. V lost 7 bases and J 0 bases, leaving 16 bases between the germline ends. The germline V gene encodes CDR1 MDHEN and CDR2 SYDVKM. The genes are TRBV28 and TRBJ2-7; TRBD1 might be the D (5 bases). The material was CD4+ or CD8+ T cells sorted from blood, obtained in a trial of the OX40 agonist ivuxolimab. This TCR derives from an adult with an advanced solid tumor such as melanoma, head and neck, liver or kidney cancer. CDR3: CASTPATVGSYEQYF. The CDR3 DNA sequence: TGTGCCAGCACCCCTGCGACAGTAGGCTCCTACGAGCAGTACTTC.